This TCR beta chain comes out of a study of shared clonotypes between healthy human individuals. Only CD45RO-negative cells positively selected for CCR7 counted as naive CD8 cells, so terminally differentiated effector memory CD45RA+ cells were excluded. Trimming pared 0 bases from V and 0 bases from J, leaving 10 bases between. The CDR3 runs 15 residues. CDR1 is SGHRS and CDR2 is YFSETQ in the germline V gene. This clone was detected once. The sample holds other DNA sequences that translate to the same CDR3. Researchers divided each subset's genomic DNA evenly across several immunoSEQ plates. Sequencing was performed with immunoSEQ multiplex PCR; in TCRdb, only in-frame clones are kept and a portion is missing. This table has about 2,100,000 clones, about 92% appearing once.

The chain carries TRBV5-1 and TRBJ2-7, with D maybe TRBD1 (5 bases). This clonotype originated in a man aged 18-30 years in good health. Some clones in this sample may be carry-over from other donors' samples. The sequenced sample consisted of naive CD8+ T cells from PBMCs. The CDR3 DNA is TGCGCCAGCAGCTTGGCCCAGGGAAGCTCCTACGAGCAGTACTTC. This translates into CASSLAQGSSYEQYF.